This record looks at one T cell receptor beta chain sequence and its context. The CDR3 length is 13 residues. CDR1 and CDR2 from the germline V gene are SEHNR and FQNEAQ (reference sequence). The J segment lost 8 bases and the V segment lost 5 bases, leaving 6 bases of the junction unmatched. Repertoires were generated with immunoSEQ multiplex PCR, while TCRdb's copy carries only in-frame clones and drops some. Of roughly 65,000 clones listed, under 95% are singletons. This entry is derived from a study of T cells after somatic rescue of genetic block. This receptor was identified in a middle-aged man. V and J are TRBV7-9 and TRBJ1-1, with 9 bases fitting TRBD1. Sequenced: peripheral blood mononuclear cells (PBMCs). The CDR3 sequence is CASSLTGGWEAFF. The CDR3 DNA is TGTGCCAGCAGCCTTACAGGGGGCTGGGAAGCTTTCTTT.